The rows below give T cell receptor beta chains drawn from one sample of a study of blood T cell repertoires in COVID-19. Generated by immunoSEQ multiplex PCR, the TCRdb table keeps only in-frame clones and is missing some. The sample lists some 400,000 clones, approximately 86% occurring once. Sequenced sample: peripheral blood. The receptors stem from a human donor in a cohort sampled during active COVID-19. CDR3s include the opening cysteine and the closing phenylalanine or tryptophan. Each record gives: D gene, V gene, clone size, J gene, CDR3 protein, CDR3 DNA. A D gene is named only where the DNA matches it firmly. Clone size is given for some rows only: seen once, a few or many times, or a class if the clone is expanded.

>.|TRBV2|.|TRBJ1-2
CASSEAGGAGYGYTF
TGTGCCAGCAGTGAAGCGGGGGGGGCCGGCTATGGCTACACCTTC
>TRBD1|TRBV12-3/TRBV12-4|once|TRBJ2-7
CASRFGQAGEQYF
TGTGCCAGCAGATTCGGACAGGCAGGAGAGCAGTACTTC
>TRBD1|TRBV3-1/TRBV3-2|.|TRBJ1-2
CASSRTGGYGYTF
TGTGCCAGCAGCCGAACAGGGGGCTATGGCTACACCTTC
>.|TRBV19|.|TRBJ2-1
CASSIGERLAQFF
TGTGCCAGTAGTATAGGGGAGCGCCTAGCACAGTTCTTC
>TRBD2|TRBV15|.|TRBJ2-1
CATSKNGLAGGDEQFF
TGTGCCACCAGCAAAAACGGACTAGCGGGAGGCGATGAGCAGTTCTTC
>TRBD2|TRBV30|.|TRBJ2-1
CAWRIAGVTNEQFF
TGTGCCTGGCGAATAGCGGGAGTGACCAATGAGCAGTTCTTC
>.|TRBV30|.|TRBJ1-2
CAWSAGRVYGYTF
TGTGCCTGGAGTGCGGGCAGGGTCTATGGCTACACCTTC
>TRBD1|TRBV10-2|few|TRBJ1-5
CASSSTGGLNQPQHF
TGCGCCAGCAGTTCGACAGGGGGCCTCAATCAGCCCCAGCATTTT
>.|TRBV30|.|TRBJ1-6
CAWSDGGWSPLHF
TGTGCCTGGTCAGATGGGGGGTGGTCACCCCTCCACTTT
>TRBD1|TRBV27|few|TRBJ2-1
CASSYRTGGNNEQFF
TGTGCCAGCAGTTATCGGACAGGGGGGAACAATGAGCAGTTCTTC
>TRBD2|TRBV30|.|TRBJ2-1
CAWSASREYNEQFF
TGTGCCTGGAGTGCTTCGCGGGAGTACAATGAGCAGTTCTTC
>TRBD2|TRBV7-9|.|TRBJ2-5
CASRFGRMETQYF
TGTGCCAGCAGGTTCGGGAGGATGGAGACCCAGTACTTC
>TRBD2|TRBV3-1/TRBV3-2|.|TRBJ2-1
CASSRLAGGNEQFF
TGTGCCAGCAGCCGCTTAGCGGGAGGCAATGAGCAGTTCTTC
>.|TRBV5-1|.|TRBJ2-3
CASSLAGAGGTDTQYF
TGCGCCAGCAGCTTGGCGGGGGCGGGGGGCACAGATACGCAGTATTTT
>.|TRBV11-2|few|TRBJ1-1
CASSSSLEGTEAFF
TGTGCCAGCAGCTCCTCTTTGGAGGGGACTGAAGCTTTCTTT
>TRBD1|TRBV11-3|.|TRBJ2-3
CASSPGTGDFTQYF
TGTGCCAGCAGCCCGGGGACAGGGGATTTTACGCAGTATTTT
>.|TRBV9|.|TRBJ1-2
CASSVGEGRRGYTF
TGTGCCAGCAGCGTAGGGGAGGGCCGCCGGGGCTACACCTTC
>TRBD1|TRBV28|.|TRBJ2-5
CASSVTGGVRETQYF
TGTGCCAGCAGTGTAACAGGGGGCGTTAGGGAGACCCAGTACTTC
>.|TRBV28|.|TRBJ1-6
CASSLWDKNSPLHF
TGTGCCAGCAGCTTGTGGGACAAGAATTCACCCCTCCACTTT
>.|TRBV2|once|TRBJ2-5
CARGAPGNQETQYF
TGTGCCAGGGGGGCTCCAGGGAACCAAGAGACCCAGTACTTC
>TRBD1|TRBV13|once|TRBJ2-7
CASSFSMGQGGHEQYF
TGTGCCAGCAGCTTCAGCATGGGACAGGGGGGCCACGAGCAGTACTTC
>.|TRBV2|.|TRBJ1-1
CASRGAGNTEAFF
TGTGCCAGCAGGGGTGCGGGGAACACTGAAGCTTTCTTT
>.|TRBV14|.|TRBJ2-1
CASSQERRGEQFF
TGTGCCAGCAGCCAAGAACGTCGGGGTGAGCAGTTCTTC
>TRBD2|TRBV29-1|.|TRBJ2-3
CSVSGRVTDTQYF
TGCAGCGTTAGCGGGAGGGTGACAGATACGCAGTATTTT
>TRBD2|TRBV9|.|TRBJ2-1
CASSVAGGLGNEQFF
TGTGCCAGCAGCGTAGCGGGGGGGCTCGGCAATGAGCAGTTCTTC
>TRBD2|TRBV10-3|.|TRBJ2-7
CATENYGTSGAYEQYF
TGTGCCACCGAAAACTATGGGACTAGCGGGGCTTACGAGCAGTACTTC
>.|TRBV3-1/TRBV3-2|once|TRBJ2-7
CASSQGPGDSEQYF
TGTGCCAGCAGCCAAGGTCCGGGAGACTCCGAGCAGTACTTC
>.|TRBV3-1/TRBV3-2|.|TRBJ1-5
CASSQDRVTQPQHF
TGTGCCAGCAGCCAAGATCGGGTCACTCAGCCCCAGCATTTT
>.|TRBV5-5|few|TRBJ1-5
CASSLDMRDQPQHF
TGTGCCAGCAGCTTGGATATGCGGGATCAGCCCCAGCATTTT
>.|TRBV5-1|.|TRBJ1-1
CASSSLTRRNTEAFF
TGCGCCAGCAGCAGCCTTACAAGGAGGAACACTGAAGCTTTCTTT
>.|TRBV3-1/TRBV3-2|few|TRBJ1-6
CASSQEAQSPLHF
TGTGCCAGCAGCCAAGAGGCCCAGTCACCCCTCCACTTT
>TRBD1|TRBV5-1|.|TRBJ2-7
CASSAGTGWEQYF
TGCGCCAGCAGCGCAGGGACAGGGTGGGAGCAGTACTTC
>.|TRBV2|.|TRBJ2-4
CASRGVPLAKNIQYF
TGTGCCAGCAGAGGAGTCCCGTTAGCCAAAAACATTCAGTACTTC
>TRBD1|TRBV5-6|few|TRBJ2-7
CASSRMTGIAYEQYF
TGTGCCAGCAGCCGGATGACAGGGATAGCCTACGAGCAGTACTTC
>.|TRBV28|.|TRBJ2-7
CASGRLASEQYF
TGTGCCAGCGGCCGGCTAGCATCCGAGCAGTACTTC
>TRBD2|TRBV5-1|.|TRBJ2-1
CASSLQPAGTNNEQFF
TGCGCCAGCAGCTTGCAACCAGCGGGGACGAACAATGAGCAGTTCTTC
>.|TRBV5-4|few|TRBJ1-6
CASSLQSYNSPLHF
TGTGCCAGCAGCTTACAGAGTTATAATTCACCCCTCCACTTT
>.|TRBV28|.|TRBJ2-5
CASSSRYYRRQETQYF
TGTGCCAGCAGTTCCCGATATTACAGGCGCCAAGAGACCCAGTACTTC
>TRBD1|TRBV7-8|.|TRBJ2-7
CASSPRGVRGPYEQYF
TGTGCCAGCAGCCCCAGAGGAGTCAGGGGGCCCTACGAGCAGTACTTC
>TRBD2|TRBV2|.|TRBJ2-3
CASKRVLAGGDTQYF
TGTGCCAGCAAACGGGTGCTAGCGGGGGGAGATACGCAGTATTTT
>.|TRBV19|.|TRBJ2-5
CASSNGRGGETQYF
TGTGCCAGTAGTAACGGGAGAGGAGGGGAGACCCAGTACTTC
>.|TRBV5-6|.|TRBJ2-6
CASSQRAEPGANVLTF
TGTGCCAGCAGCCAGAGGGCGGAACCTGGGGCCAACGTCCTGACTTTC
>TRBD2|TRBV28|.|TRBJ2-6
CASSPSSGRANSSGANVLTF
TGTGCCAGCAGTCCGTCTAGCGGGAGGGCCAATAGCTCTGGGGCCAACGTCCTGACTTTC
>.|TRBV6-5|.|TRBJ2-7
CASSRTPAYEQYF
TGTGCCAGCAGCCGCACTCCTGCCTACGAGCAGTACTTC